The 14 T cell receptor beta chains below were found in one sample sequenced in a study of Ad26.COV2.S vaccination and SARS-CoV-2 variants. Clones were read by immunoSEQ multiplex PCR, and TCRdb kept only the in-frame ones, dropping some. The sample consists of roughly 400,000 clones, about nine tenths of them appearing once. Treatment given: roughly 18 received Ad26.COV2.S at low or high dose, single or two shots; about 5 received placebo; per-sample allocation not given. Sampling happened 63 days after the first vaccine or placebo injection. The material was peripheral blood, obtained in a trial of Ad26.COV2.S vaccine versus placebo. These receptors were collected from a person aged 18-60 years who received the Ad26.COV2.S COVID-19 vaccine or a placebo.

The table lists this clone with a count of one. V gene TRBV11-3 combines with J gene TRBJ2-2; D gene unclear. The germline V gene encodes CDR1 SGHNT and CDR2 YENEEA. Between the trimmed V and J ends, which lost 1 base and 7 bases, there was a span of 10 bases. This CDR3 comprises 14 residues. The CDR3 protein is CASSLGPTGGELFF. CDR3 in DNA: TGTGCCAGCAGCTTAGGCCCGACCGGCGGGGAGCTGTTTTTT.

This clone was recorded once. The chain has TRBV6-2 or TRBV6-3 and TRBJ1-5; perhaps TRBD1 as D (5 bases). Trimming took 2 bases from V and 6 from J, leaving 14 bases between them. The germline V gene has CDR1 MNHEY and CDR2 SVGEGT. The CDR3 runs 15 residues. CDR3 amino acids: CASSYPPGGFQPQHF. The CDR3 DNA follows: TGTGCCAGCAGTTACCCTCCTGGGGGGTTTCAGCCCCAGCATTTT.

The gene calls are TRBV6-5 and TRBJ2-7; D tentatively fits TRBD1 or TRBD2 (5 bases each). Germline values: CDR1 MNHEY, CDR2 SVGAGI. V gave up 2 bases and J gave up 6 bases, with 5 bases separating them. The CDR3 loop spans 11 amino acids. CDR3 in amino acids: CASSYGGEQYF. In DNA, the CDR3 is TGTGCCAGCAGTTACGGGGGCGAGCAGTACTTC.

In this sample, this clone turned up a few times. The chain combines TRBV6-2 or TRBV6-3 with TRBJ2-6; the D is unclear. V lost 2 bases and J lost 1, with 6 bases in between. CDR3 size: 15 residues. Germline lookup yields CDR1 MNHEY and CDR2 SVGEGT. CDR3 sequence reads: CASSYLVSGANVLTF. The CDR3 region has the DNA TGTGCCAGCAGTTACCTTGTGTCTGGGGCCAACGTCCTGACTTTC.

This chain uses TRBV6-5 with TRBJ1-2; TRBD1 might be the D (5 bases). V lost 0 bases and J lost 1, with 9 bases in between. Germline V CDR1 and CDR2: MNHEY, SVGAGI. The CDR3 has 15 amino acids. This CDR3 is CASSYSVGGNYGYTF. CDR3 bases: TGTGCCAGCAGTTACTCCGTCGGGGGTAACTATGGCTACACCTTC.

This sequence joins TRBV9 and TRBJ1-4, with D perhaps TRBD1 (5 bases). CDR1 is SGDLS and CDR2 is YYNGEE in the germline V gene. Trimming left V 3 bases short and J 8 bases short, with 14 bases between. The length of the CDR3 is 14 residues. The CDR3 sequence: CASSAEGRWEKLFF. The DNA of the CDR3 is TGTGCCAGCAGCGCCGAGGGGCGGTGGGAAAAACTGTTTTTT. The full variable domain, in which reference TRBV9 and TRBJ1-4 provide the parts outside the CDR3, is DSGVTQTPKHLITATGQRVTLRCSPRSGDLSVYWYQQSLDQGLQFLIQYYNGEERAKGNILERFSAQQFPDLHSELNLSSLELGDSALYFCASSAEGRWEKLFFGSGTQLSVL.

The rearrangement links TRBV9 to TRBJ1-2; TRBD1 matches 7 bases. Germline lookup yields CDR1 SGDLS and CDR2 YYNGEE. This CDR3 contains 15 residues. V lost 3 bases and J lost 8; bases outside the gene matches: 13. As DNA, the CDR3 is TGTGCCAGCAGCGGGCGACAGGGCCGTCTTTGGGGCTACACCTTC. Translated: CASSGRQGRLWGYTF.

This clone has a handful of counts. V gene TRBV5-1 combines with J gene TRBJ2-2, with 15 bases fitting TRBD2. The CDR3 contains 18 residues. Germline V lookup: CDR1 SGHRS, CDR2 YFSETQ. V dropped 3 bases and J dropped 4; count of bases not matched to a gene: 7. The CDR3 sequence is CASSSGLAGGSITGELFF. The CDR3 DNA sequence: TGCGCCAGCAGCTCGGGACTAGCGGGAGGTAGTATCACCGGGGAGCTGTTTTTT.

This clone occurred once. V and J are TRBV7-9 and TRBJ2-5; D unresolved. V shed 1 base and J shed 1 base, with 13 bases lying between them. The CDR3 is 16 amino acids. CDR1 SEHNR and CDR2 FQNEAQ come from the germline V gene (reference sequence). Written as DNA, the CDR3 is TGTGCCAGCAGCTTAGGGGTAGGGCTTATCCAAGAGACCCAGTACTTC. Encoded protein: CASSLGVGLIQETQYF.

This sequence joins TRBV7-9 and TRBJ2-5; 7 nucleotides line up with TRBD1. CDR3 size: 15 residues. The ends lost 2 bases at V and 1 base at J; junction bases unmatched: 4. CDR1 and CDR2 (germline): SEHNR, FQNEAQ (reference sequence). CDR3 sequence: CASSLRGQTQETQYF. For the CDR3, the DNA is TGTGCCAGCAGCTTACGGGGACAGACCCAAGAGACCCAGTACTTC.

The chain uses TRBV6-2 or TRBV6-3 and TRBJ2-7, with 7 bases that match TRBD1. Germline values: CDR1 MNHEY, CDR2 SVGEGT. The CDR3 spans 16 residues. After removal of 6 bases from V and 2 bases from J, the junction contained 13 bases not matched to a gene. The CDR3 here is CASSPTQGTVAYEQYF. The CDR3 DNA reads TGTGCCAGCAGCCCTACCCAGGGGACAGTAGCCTACGAGCAGTACTTC.

This chain joins TRBV6-2 or TRBV6-3 and TRBJ2-2, with TRBD2 matching 7 bases. Per germline, CDR1 MNHEY and CDR2 SVGEGT. The CDR3 is made up of 16 amino acids. V shed 2 bases and J 5 bases; nucleotides not matched to a gene: 8. This CDR3 is CASSYGQGGMTGELFF. DNA for the CDR3: TGTGCCAGCAGTTACGGGCAGGGAGGGATGACCGGGGAGCTGTTTTTT.

The chain carries TRBV6-5 and TRBJ1-2; D is undetermined. This CDR3 comprises 12 residues. V lost 5 bases, J lost 2 bases, and 6 bases lay in between. Germline values: CDR1 MNHEY, CDR2 SVGAGI. CDR3 sequence reads: CASSRQNYGYTF. In nucleotides, the CDR3 is TGTGCCAGCAGTAGGCAGAACTATGGCTACACCTTC.

The chain carries TRBV3-1 (or the pseudogene TRBV3-2) and TRBJ2-1, with D maybe TRBD2 (6 bases). The germline V gene has CDR1 LGHDT and CDR2 YNNKEL (reference sequence). This CDR3 comprises 15 residues. V dropped 3 bases and J dropped 8 bases, with 17 bases sitting between them. The CDR3 bases are TGTGCCAGCAGCCAGACGCAGGGACTCCTCCATGAGCAGTTCTTC. Translating gives CASSQTQGLLHEQFF.